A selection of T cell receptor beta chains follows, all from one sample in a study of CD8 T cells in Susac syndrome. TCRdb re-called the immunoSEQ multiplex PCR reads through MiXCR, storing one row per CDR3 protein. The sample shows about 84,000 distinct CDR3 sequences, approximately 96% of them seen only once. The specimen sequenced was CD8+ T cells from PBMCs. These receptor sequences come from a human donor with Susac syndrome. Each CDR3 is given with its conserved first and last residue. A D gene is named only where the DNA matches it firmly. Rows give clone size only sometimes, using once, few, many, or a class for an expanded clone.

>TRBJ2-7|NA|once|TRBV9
CASAPPGSYEQYF
TGTGCCAGCGCCCCGCCAGGTTCCTACGAGCAGTACTTC
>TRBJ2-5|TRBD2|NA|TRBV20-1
CSARFRAYAGGTQYF
TGCAGTGCTAGATTTCGGGCCTACGCGGGGGGAACCCAGTACTTC
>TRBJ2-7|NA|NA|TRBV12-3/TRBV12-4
CASSTGPIGHEQYF
TGTGCCAGCAGCACGGGACCAATAGGTCACGAGCAGTACTTC
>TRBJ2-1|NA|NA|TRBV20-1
CSARGRGYNEQFF
TGCAGTGCTAGGGGTAGGGGTTACAATGAGCAGTTCTTC
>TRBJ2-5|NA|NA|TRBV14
CASSQDSLDSLETQYF
TGTGCCAGCAGCCAAGATTCTTTGGACAGCTTAGAGACCCAGTACTTC
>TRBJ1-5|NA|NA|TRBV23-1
CASSQRGAGQPQHF
TGCGCCAGCAGTCAACGAGGGGCGGGCCAGCCCCAGCATTTT
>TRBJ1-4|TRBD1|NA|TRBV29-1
CSVLVGTANEKLFF
TGCAGCGTTCTGGTCGGGACAGCTAATGAAAAACTGTTTTTT
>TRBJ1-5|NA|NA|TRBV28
CASSGLQGSNQPQHF
TGTGCCAGCAGTGGACTACAGGGAAGCAATCAGCCCCAGCATTTT
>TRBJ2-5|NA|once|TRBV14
CASSLGGNQETQYF
TGTGCCAGCAGCCTCGGAGGGAACCAAGAGACCCAGTACTTC
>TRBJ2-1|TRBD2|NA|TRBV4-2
CASSQHPGLGTYNEQFF
TGTGCCAGCAGCCAACATCCGGGACTAGGGACCTACAATGAGCAGTTCTTC
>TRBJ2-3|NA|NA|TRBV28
CASSLSDTQYF
TGTGCCAGCAGTTTATCGGATACGCAGTATTTT
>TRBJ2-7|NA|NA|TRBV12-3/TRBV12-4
CASSWKGVRREQYF
TGTGCCAGCAGTTGGAAGGGGGTGAGAAGGGAGCAGTACTTC
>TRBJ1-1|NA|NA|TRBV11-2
CASSLDLGGTEAFF
TGTGCCAGCAGCTTAGATTTGGGGGGCACTGAAGCTTTCTTT
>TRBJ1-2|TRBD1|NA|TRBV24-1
CATSDSGDRGYGYTF
TGTGCCACCAGTGATTCCGGGGACAGGGGATATGGCTACACCTTC
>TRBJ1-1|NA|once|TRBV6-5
CASSSPAEAFF
TGTGCCAGCAGTTCTCCCGCTGAAGCTTTCTTT
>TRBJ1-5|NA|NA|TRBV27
CASSFGANQPQHF
TGTGCCAGCAGTTTCGGGGCTAATCAGCCCCAGCATTTT
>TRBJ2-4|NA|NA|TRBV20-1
CSARDRQERLAKNIQYF
TGCAGTGCTAGAGACCGACAGGAGAGACTAGCCAAAAACATTCAGTACTTC